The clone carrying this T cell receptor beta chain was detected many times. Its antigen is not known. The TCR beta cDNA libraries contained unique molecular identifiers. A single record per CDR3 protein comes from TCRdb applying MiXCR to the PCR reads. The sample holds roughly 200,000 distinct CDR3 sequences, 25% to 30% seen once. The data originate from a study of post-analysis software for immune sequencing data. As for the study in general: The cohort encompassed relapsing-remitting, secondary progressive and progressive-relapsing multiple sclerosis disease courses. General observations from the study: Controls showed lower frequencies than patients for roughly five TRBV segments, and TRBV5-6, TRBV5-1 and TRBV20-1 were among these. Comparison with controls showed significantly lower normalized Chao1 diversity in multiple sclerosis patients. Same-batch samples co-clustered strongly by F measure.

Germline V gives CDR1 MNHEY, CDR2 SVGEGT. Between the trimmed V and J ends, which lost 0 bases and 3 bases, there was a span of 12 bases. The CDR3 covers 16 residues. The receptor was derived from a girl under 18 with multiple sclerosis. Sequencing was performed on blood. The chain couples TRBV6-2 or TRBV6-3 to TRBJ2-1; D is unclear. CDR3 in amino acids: CASSYSGSRIYNEQFF. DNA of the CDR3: TGTGCCAGCAGTTACTCCGGTAGCCGTATCTACAATGAGCAGTTCTTC.